This TCR beta chain derives from a study of Tregs in tolerant kidney transplant recipients. Overall study: Related graft donors supplied nonmyeloablative bone marrow transplants, and mixed chimerism was transient.

The table came from immunoSEQ multiplex PCR; TCRdb's copy has only in-frame clones and leaves some out. The data show about 110,000 clones, around 90% seen once. Unstimulated regulatory T cells (CD4+CD25+CD127-), CD4+CD25- non-regulatory cells, CD4 and CD8 cells were FACS-sorted from thawed PBMCs. The CDR3 contains 13 residues. CDR1 and CDR2 from the germline V gene are MNHNS and SASEGT. V was shortened by 8 bases and J by 3 bases, with 11 bases between the two germline ends. This clone appeared a few times. The antigen is undetermined. Points from the study as a whole: This study did not directly address biological reproducibility.

The TCR comes from a human donor who received a combined kidney and bone marrow transplant. The chain uses TRBV6-1 and TRBJ1-3, with D unresolved. The sequences come from CD4+ T cells from blood, collected before the transplant. The CDR3 DNA is TGTGCCAGCTCCCGGGGAGGTGGAAACACCATATATTTT. This sequence encodes CASSRGGGNTIYF.